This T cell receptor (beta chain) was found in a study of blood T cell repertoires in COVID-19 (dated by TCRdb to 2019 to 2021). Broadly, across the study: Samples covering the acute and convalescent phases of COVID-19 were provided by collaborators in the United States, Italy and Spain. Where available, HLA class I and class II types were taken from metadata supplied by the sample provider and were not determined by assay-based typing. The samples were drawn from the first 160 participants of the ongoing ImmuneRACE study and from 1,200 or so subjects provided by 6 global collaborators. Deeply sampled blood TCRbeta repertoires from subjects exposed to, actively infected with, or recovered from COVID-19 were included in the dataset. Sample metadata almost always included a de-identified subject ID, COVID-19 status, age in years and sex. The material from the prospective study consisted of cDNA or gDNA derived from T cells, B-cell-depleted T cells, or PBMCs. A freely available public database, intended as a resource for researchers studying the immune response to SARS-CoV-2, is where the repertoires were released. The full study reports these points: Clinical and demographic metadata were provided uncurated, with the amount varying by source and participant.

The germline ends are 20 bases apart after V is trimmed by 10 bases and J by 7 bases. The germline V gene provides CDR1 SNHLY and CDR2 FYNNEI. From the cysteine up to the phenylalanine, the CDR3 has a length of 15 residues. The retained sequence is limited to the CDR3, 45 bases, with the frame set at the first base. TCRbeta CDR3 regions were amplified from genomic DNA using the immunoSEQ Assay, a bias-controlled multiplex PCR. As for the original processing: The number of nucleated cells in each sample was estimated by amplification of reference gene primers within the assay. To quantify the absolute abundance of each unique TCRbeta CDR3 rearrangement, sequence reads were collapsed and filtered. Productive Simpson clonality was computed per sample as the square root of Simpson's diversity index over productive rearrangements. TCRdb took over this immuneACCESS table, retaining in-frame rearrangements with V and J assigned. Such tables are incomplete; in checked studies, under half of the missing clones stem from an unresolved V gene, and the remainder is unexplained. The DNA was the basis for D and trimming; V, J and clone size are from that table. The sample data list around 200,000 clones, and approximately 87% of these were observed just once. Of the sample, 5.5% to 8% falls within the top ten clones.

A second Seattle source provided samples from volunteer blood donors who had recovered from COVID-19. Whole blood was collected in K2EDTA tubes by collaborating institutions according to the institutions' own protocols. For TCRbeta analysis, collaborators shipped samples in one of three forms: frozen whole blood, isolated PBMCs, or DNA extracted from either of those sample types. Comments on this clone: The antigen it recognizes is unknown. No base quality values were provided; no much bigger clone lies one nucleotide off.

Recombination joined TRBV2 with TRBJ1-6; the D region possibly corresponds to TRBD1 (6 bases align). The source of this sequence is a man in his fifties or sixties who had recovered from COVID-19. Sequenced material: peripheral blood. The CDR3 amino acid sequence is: CATPRGGRENSPLHF. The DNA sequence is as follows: TGTGCCACCCCAAGGGGGGGGCGGGAAAATTCACCCCTCCACTTT.